The 19 T cell receptor beta chains below come from one sample, sequenced in a study of OX40 agonist ivuxolimab in advanced cancers. TCRdb's copy holds only in-frame clones and misses some; the assay was immunoSEQ multiplex PCR. The repertoire holds tens of thousands of clones, with 80% to 85% as singletons. The sample in question was CD4+ or CD8+ T cells sorted from blood, obtained in a trial of the OX40 agonist ivuxolimab. The receptor set was obtained from an adult with an advanced solid tumor such as melanoma, head and neck, liver or kidney cancer.

The V gene is TRBV6-5, the J gene TRBJ1-5; 7 bases match TRBD1. Trimming at V came to 8 bases and at J to 2 bases, leaving 3 bases not matched to a gene. The CDR3 length is 13 residues. The V gene's germline CDR1 is MNHEY and CDR2 SVGAGI. CDR3 sequence reads: CASQGVGNQPQHF. CDR3 in DNA: TGTGCCAGCCAGGGGGTGGGCAATCAGCCCCAGCATTTT.

CDR3 sequence reads: CSVVRLGGLETQYF. CDR3 nucleotide sequence: TGCAGCGTAGTCCGCTTAGGAGGGTTAGAGACCCAGTACTTC. The chain employs TRBV29-1 and TRBJ2-5; D perhaps matches TRBD2 (6 bases). CDR1 is SQVTM and CDR2 is ANQGSEA in the germline V gene. CDR3 length equals 14 residues. V lost 6 bases, J lost 4 bases, and 18 bases lay in between.

V and J are TRBV9 and TRBJ2-1, with D perhaps given as TRBD1 or TRBD2 (6 bases each). The germline V gene encodes CDR1 SGDLS and CDR2 YYNGEE. Deletions cut 4 bases from V and 8 bases from J, with 19 bases between. This CDR3 spans 15 amino acids. CDR3 DNA sequence: TGTGCCAGCAGCTTTGTTGGAGGGGGTGGGGATGAGCAGTTCTTC. Translating gives CASSFVGGGGDEQFF.

The V call is TRBV19, the J call TRBJ2-2; D possibly corresponds to TRBD2 (7 bases). The CDR3 sequence is 17 residues long. Per the germline V gene, CDR1 is LNHDA and CDR2 is SQIVND (reference sequence). V was shortened by 6 bases and J by 4 bases, with 21 bases between the two germline ends. CDR3 nucleotide sequence: TGTGCCAGTAGCCGGGACTATTTGACAGGATTCACCGGGGAGCTGTTTTTT. Residues: CASSRDYLTGFTGELFF.

The chain uses TRBV6-5 and TRBJ1-1; D is undetermined. Germline assignment: CDR1 MNHEY and CDR2 SVGAGI. CDR3 length: 12 residues. With 6 bases removed from V and 1 base from J, the gap between germline ends came to 6 bases. The DNA for the CDR3 is TGTGCCAGCAGGGATGGGAACACTGAAGCTTTCTTT. As protein: CASRDGNTEAFF.

The sample holds a few counts of this clone. Distinct nucleotide sequences in the sample also encode this CDR3. The chain has TRBV27 and TRBJ1-1; D gene unclear. The CDR3 totals 13 residues. V was clipped by 2 bases and J by 1 base, with 5 bases between them. The V gene's germline CDR1 is MNHEY and CDR2 SMNVEV (reference sequence). CDR3 amino acids: CASSLGTNTEAFF. CDR3 coding DNA: TGTGCCAGCAGTTTAGGAACGAACACTGAAGCTTTCTTT.

This clone appeared once. V is TRBV27 and J is TRBJ2-3; no reliable D call. The CDR3 contains 14 residues. Per the germline V gene, CDR1 is MNHEY and CDR2 is SMNVEV (reference sequence). V was pared by 5 bases and J by 5 bases, with 14 bases between. The chain's CDR3 is CASSPTLLRDTQYF. Here the CDR3 DNA reads TGTGCCAGCAGTCCCACCCTACTAAGAGATACGCAGTATTTT.

The chain has TRBV27 and TRBJ2-7, with 8 bases that match TRBD1. The CDR3 sequence is 13 residues long. Per the germline V gene, CDR1 is MNHEY and CDR2 is SMNVEV (reference sequence). V shed 3 bases and J 4 bases; nucleotides not matched to a gene: 2. For the CDR3, the DNA is TGTGCCAGCAGTTTCGACAGGGGTTACGAGCAGTACTTC. Protein: CASSFDRGYEQYF.

The J gene is TRBJ2-7, the V gene TRBV27; D is possibly TRBD1 (5 bases). CDR1 and CDR2 from the germline V gene are MNHEY and SMNVEV (reference sequence). The V and J ends lost 3 bases and 3 bases respectively, with 12 bases between them. The CDR3 sequence is 14 residues long. The CDR3 DNA reads TGTGCCAGCAGTTTCAGGGTTCTTGGCTACGAGCAGTACTTC. It is translated as CASSFRVLGYEQYF.

Concerning this clone itself: The sample holds other DNA sequences that translate to the same CDR3. The rearrangement links TRBV27 to TRBJ1-1; D unclear. V was shortened by 2 bases and J by 5 bases, with 3 bases between the two germline ends. CDR1 is MNHEY and CDR2 is SMNVEV in the germline V gene (reference sequence). This CDR3 has 11 amino acids. This CDR3 reads CASSLGTEAFF. In DNA form, the CDR3 reads TGTGCCAGCAGTTTAGGTACTGAAGCTTTCTTT.

This clone appeared a few times. The genes are TRBV19 and TRBJ1-2; D not certain. V was trimmed by 2 bases and J by 5 bases, leaving 12 bases between them. This CDR3 spans 14 amino acids. Germline CDR1 LNHDA, CDR2 SQIVND (reference sequence). For the CDR3, the DNA is TGTGCCAGTAGTATATTTGCACTAAGTTATGGCTACACCTTC. Its translation is CASSIFALSYGYTF.

The chain has TRBV29-1 and TRBJ1-2; 11 bases map to TRBD1. Losses at the gene ends were 5 bases for V and 3 bases for J; bases not matched to a gene: 2. The CDR3 length is 13 residues. Per germline, CDR1 SQVTM and CDR2 ANQGSEA. This CDR3 reads CSVSGQGDYGYTF. The CDR3 DNA is TGCAGCGTTTCGGGACAGGGGGACTATGGCTACACCTTC.

The rearrangement joins TRBV11-1 to TRBJ2-7, with D possibly matching TRBD1 (5 bases). V lost 5 bases, J lost 2 bases, and 16 bases lay in between. Germline V lookup: CDR1 SGHAT, CDR2 FQDESV (reference sequence). The CDR3 has 15 amino acids. The CDR3 sequence is CASSPSDSRTYEQYF. The CDR3 coding sequence is TGTGCCAGCAGCCCATCCGACAGCCGAACCTACGAGCAGTACTTC.

This CDR3 reads CASSEIPLTSGVRDTQYF. The CDR3 bases are TGTGCCAGCAGCGAAATCCCTCTGACTAGCGGGGTTCGTGATACGCAGTATTTT. The V gene is TRBV7-6, the J gene TRBJ2-3; 11 bases line up with TRBD2. Germline lookup yields CDR1 SGHVS and CDR2 FNYEAQ. The trim removed 5 bases at V and 6 bases at J, leaving 16 bases unmatched. The CDR3 is 18 amino acids.

The V and J genes are TRBV6-5 and TRBJ1-2, with D possibly TRBD1 on 5 matching bases. In germline, CDR1 is MNHEY, CDR2 SVGAGI. The CDR3 runs to 14 residues. The ends were cut back, 7 bases at V and 4 bases at J, with 16 bases in the middle. The CDR3 sequence is CASNTQGGSYGYTF. The CDR3 coding sequence is TGTGCCAGCAATACGCAGGGCGGGAGCTATGGCTACACCTTC.

Only a few counts were recorded for this clone. V is TRBV7-9 and J is TRBJ2-7; TRBD1 agrees at 8 bases. This CDR3 is built from 15 residues. V shed 5 bases, J shed 2 bases, and the junction held 8 bases outside the gene matches. From germline, CDR1 is SEHNR and CDR2 FQNEAQ (reference sequence). The DNA for the CDR3 is TGTGCCAGCAGCGCAGGACAGGGATTTACCTACGAGCAGTACTTC. This sequence encodes CASSAGQGFTYEQYF.

V is TRBV5-4 and J is TRBJ2-7; D remains ambiguous. V was cut by 6 bases and J by 5 bases, with 18 bases left in between. Germline CDR1 reads SGHNT; CDR2 reads YYREEE (reference sequence). The CDR3 totals 14 residues. For the CDR3, the DNA is TGTGCCAGCACCAATCAGTGGAGTGCGGACGAGCAGTACTTC. Translation: CASTNQWSADEQYF.

This sequence joins TRBV27 and TRBJ1-1, with D possibly matching TRBD1 (5 bases). Germline lookup yields CDR1 MNHEY and CDR2 SMNVEV (reference sequence). The V and J ends lost 2 bases and 0 bases respectively, with 7 bases between them. The CDR3 is 14 residues long. CDR3 in DNA: TGTGCCAGCAGTTTAAGGGGTATGAACACTGAAGCTTTCTTT. This sequence encodes CASSLRGMNTEAFF.

This clone was recorded only once. The chain combines TRBV15 with TRBJ2-1, with a tentative D call TRBD1 (6 bases). The germline V gene has CDR1 LNHNV and CDR2 YYDKDF (reference sequence). The CDR3 loop spans 18 amino acids. The V gene lost 0 bases and the J gene lost 6 bases, with 21 bases spanning the gap. As DNA, the CDR3 is TGTGCCACCAGCAGAGATCGTGCCTCGGGACAAAACAGCAATGAGCAGTTCTTC. Its protein product is CATSRDRASGQNSNEQFF.